Listed below are T cell receptor beta chains from one sample, sequenced in a study of blood T cell repertoires in COVID-19. TCRdb's table, derived via immunoSEQ multiplex PCR, lists solely in-frame clones and lacks some. The profile shows about 60,000 clones, approximately 83% of them singletons. Specimen: peripheral blood. Receptors originate from a man in his forties with acute or convalescent COVID-19. Both conserved end residues are part of each CDR3.

TRBV14	TRBJ1-4	CASSQSQGGKLFF
TRBV30	TRBJ1-3	CAWSQGRAGNTIYF
TRBV5-1	TRBJ2-5	CASSPGLAAETQYF
TRBV6-5	TRBJ2-2	CASSGEVTGELFF
TRBV19	TRBJ2-3	CASSAPSSDTQYF
TRBV6-6	TRBJ1-2	CASSRTEANYGYTF
TRBV6-5	TRBJ2-7	CASRRDRGHEQYF
TRBV5-4	TRBJ1-2	CASSFDRSYGYTF
TRBV27	TRBJ1-1	CASSRRQGESLNTEAFF
TRBV29-1	TRBJ1-3	CSVSQTGASGNTIYF
TRBV7-3	TRBJ2-3	CASSLGPDRDTQYF
TRBV3-1/TRBV3-2	TRBJ2-5	CASARGTSVPGETQYF
TRBV27	TRBJ2-2	CASSPLAEVPGELFF
TRBV7-2	TRBJ1-5	CASSLAAVNQPQHF
TRBV29-1	TRBJ2-1	CSVGTGYNEQFF
TRBV6-5	TRBJ1-1	CASRQGGNTEAFF
TRBV5-1	TRBJ1-4	CASSRRGEEKLFF
TRBV6-5	TRBJ2-1	CASRNGGYNEQFF
TRBV28	TRBJ2-7	CASSLGRGIEQYF
TRBV5-6	TRBJ2-5	CASSPNIQETQYF
TRBV9	TRBJ2-3	CASSARLAGDTDTQYF
TRBV12-5	TRBJ1-1	CASGLALSRTGGGEAFF
TRBV10-1	TRBJ1-2	CASSESSGQGDIRGYTF
TRBV14	TRBJ1-1	CASSHSSGGVTEAFF
TRBV7-2	TRBJ2-5	CASSLDLIGETQYF
TRBV2	TRBJ1-1	CASSKGTTLEAFF
TRBV9	TRBJ2-1	CASSAAPQVAYNEQFF
TRBV19	TRBJ2-7	CASSAAGQDYEQYF
TRBV6-2/TRBV6-3	TRBJ1-5	CASSRPRDLPGGNQPQHF
TRBV5-6	TRBJ2-7	CASSWVEGGSPYEQYF
TRBV7-2	TRBJ2-7	CASSLATSGGYEQYF
TRBV9	TRBJ2-1	CASSVGLAGAYNEQFF
TRBV11-3	TRBJ1-2	CASSSRQANYGYTF
TRBV9	TRBJ1-2	CASSPGQNANYGYTF
TRBV30	TRBJ1-5	CAWSTQRGNQPQHF
TRBV5-4	TRBJ2-7	CASSRTTGPSSYEQYF
TRBV5-1	TRBJ1-6	CASRTFQANSPLHF
TRBV12-3/TRBV12-4	TRBJ2-7	CASSTQIYEQYF
TRBV6-1	TRBJ1-2	CASSEIPQGRTF
TRBV2	TRBJ2-7	CASSGLAGSYEQYF
TRBV20-1	TRBJ1-1	CSASYRKGVAFF
TRBV30	TRBJ1-2	CAWSMTGQLGYTF
TRBV6-1	TRBJ2-2	CASSEARLVGGELFF
TRBV7-6	TRBJ2-7	CASSLAGGEQYF
TRBV28	TRBJ1-2	CATGVQHYGYTF
TRBV14	TRBJ2-5	CASSIRGGRETQYF
TRBV11-2	TRBJ1-3	CASNKVHQVSGNTIYF
TRBV2	TRBJ1-1	CASRKGQGRGGNTEAFF
TRBV29-1	TRBJ2-7	CSVGDPRQGAYEQYF